The 24 T cell receptor beta chains below were found in one sample sequenced in a study of blood T cell repertoires in COVID-19. Sequenced by immunoSEQ multiplex PCR; TCRdb stores in-frame clones only, minus some. This table holds approximately 250,000 clones, 65% to 85% found once. Source material: peripheral blood. All receptors derive from a woman in her thirties or forties who had recovered from COVID-19.

The chain recombines TRBV24-1 with TRBJ1-5; D unresolved. Between the trimmed V and J ends, which lost 6 bases and 0 bases, there was a span of 5 bases. The CDR3 is 13 amino acids. Germline values: CDR1 KGHDR, CDR2 SFDVKD. CDR3 loop: CATSPNSNQPQHF. The CDR3 DNA reads as TGTGCCACCAGTCCTAATAGCAATCAGCCCCAGCATTTT.

The V and J genes are TRBV6-5 and TRBJ2-7; 9 nucleotides line up with TRBD1. The germline V gene encodes CDR1 MNHEY and CDR2 SVGAGI. The CDR3 covers 14 residues. Trimming took 0 bases from V and 4 from J; bases not matched to a gene: 1. The CDR3 region is CASSYSGTGYEQYF. The CDR3 bases are TGTGCCAGCAGTTACTCTGGGACAGGGTACGAGCAGTACTTC.

The chain links TRBV4-2 to TRBJ2-1; tentative D call: TRBD2 (6 bases). The CDR3 extends over 17 amino acids. Per germline, CDR1 LGHNA and CDR2 YNFKEQ. Trimming pared 3 bases from V and 1 base from J, leaving 16 bases between. The CDR3 DNA follows: TGTGCCAGCAGCCAGTATTCGGGGGTGATGTCCTACAATGAGCAGTTCTTC. Translation gives CASSQYSGVMSYNEQFF.

The chain is built from TRBV6-1 and TRBJ2-7; D perhaps matches TRBD1 (5 bases). The V end was cut by 2 bases, the J end by 2 bases, with 10 bases between. CDR1 and CDR2 (germline): MNHNS, SASEGT. This CDR3 spans 14 amino acids. CDR3: CASSEWGGAYEQYF. Here the CDR3 DNA reads TGTGCCAGCAGTGAATGGGGCGGAGCCTACGAGCAGTACTTC.

The CDR3 reads CASSVSTGFQEQYF. The CDR3 region has the DNA TGTGCCAGCAGCGTTTCTACAGGGTTTCAAGAGCAGTACTTC. The genes are TRBV9 and TRBJ2-7; D is possibly TRBD1 (6 bases). The V and J ends lost 2 bases and 7 bases respectively, with 16 bases between them. The germline CDR1 and CDR2 sequences are SGDLS and YYNGEE. The CDR3 has 14 amino acids.

The DNA for the CDR3 is TGCGCCAGCAGCTTGGTTCCAGCGGGGAGTTCGTGGGATACGCAGTATTTT. Its translation: CASSLVPAGSSWDTQYF. The chain employs TRBV5-1 and TRBJ2-3; 7 bases are shared with TRBD2. With 0 bases clipped from V and 6 bases from J, the junction kept 13 bases outside the gene matches. Germline V lookup: CDR1 SGHRS, CDR2 YFSETQ. The CDR3 runs 17 residues.

This chain links TRBV18 with TRBJ2-1; 7 nucleotides agree with TRBD2. Trimming at V came to 1 base and at J to 5 bases, leaving 2 bases not matched to a gene. The CDR3 has 14 residues. Looked up from germline, CDR1 is KGHSH and CDR2 is LQKENI. The CDR3, as DNA: TGTGCCAGCTCACCACGGGGGGGGGACAATGAGCAGTTCTTC. This encodes CASSPRGGDNEQFF.

V and J are TRBV6-5 and TRBJ2-4, with D possibly being TRBD1 (6 bases). The germline V and J ends were trimmed by 4 bases and 0 bases, with 10 bases remaining between them. The CDR3 runs to 15 residues. Germline assignment: CDR1 MNHEY and CDR2 SVGAGI. Here the CDR3 reads CASSSGQLAKNIQYF. The CDR3 DNA reads as TGTGCCAGCAGTTCGGGACAACTAGCCAAAAACATTCAGTACTTC.

The rearrangement links TRBV5-4 to TRBJ1-2; D is ambiguous. CDR1 and CDR2 from the germline V gene are SGHNT and YYREEE (reference sequence). The length of the CDR3 is 13 residues. Trimming took 0 bases from V and 2 from J, leaving 5 bases between them. CDR3 sequence: CASSLEQNYGYTF. In DNA form, the CDR3 reads TGTGCCAGCAGCTTGGAACAGAACTATGGCTACACCTTC.

This clone has only a few counts. This sequence joins TRBV18 and TRBJ1-1; D uncertain. The CDR3 has 11 residues. From germline, CDR1 is KGHSH and CDR2 LQKENI. The germline V and J ends were trimmed by 6 bases and 11 bases, with 13 bases remaining between them. The CDR3 is CASSPGDSAFF. CDR3 nucleotide sequence: TGTGCCAGCTCTCCCGGAGATTCCGCTTTCTTT.

The chain joins TRBV7-9 to TRBJ2-5; weak D call: TRBD2 (5 bases). Germline CDR1 is SEHNR and CDR2 is FQNEAQ (reference sequence). This CDR3 contains 16 residues. V lost 4 bases to trimming and J lost 2 bases, with 17 bases between them. The CDR3 DNA reads TGTGCCAGCAGCTCCAGCCCCCCCCCGGGGCAAGAGACCCAGTACTTC. This translates into CASSSSPPPGQETQYF.

The genes are TRBV6-5 and TRBJ1-6, with a possible D match to TRBD1 (6 bases). This CDR3 has 14 amino acids. V shed 5 bases and J shed 5 bases, with 10 bases lying between them. Germline V lookup: CDR1 MNHEY, CDR2 SVGAGI. The CDR3 spells CASSRQANNSPLHF. CDR3 bases: TGTGCCAGCAGTCGACAGGCTAATAATTCACCCCTCCACTTT.

This chain connects TRBV28 to TRBJ1-2; the match to TRBD1 covers 10 bases. Germline CDR1 is MDHEN and CDR2 is SYDVKM. V gave up 5 bases and J gave up 3 bases; unmatched junction bases: 3. The CDR3 covers 14 residues. In nucleotides, the CDR3 is TGTGCCAGCAGTCCGGGACAGGGGTACTATGGCTACACCTTC. It encodes CASSPGQGYYGYTF.

The rearrangement links TRBV6-1 to TRBJ1-6; D not certain. The CDR3 is 12 amino acids. Germline values: CDR1 MNHNS, CDR2 SASEGT. Trimming pared 7 bases from V and 10 bases from J, leaving 11 bases between. The CDR3 DNA reads as TGTGCCAGCAATAGGGAGGGATCACCCCTCCACTTT. This encodes CASNREGSPLHF.

The rearrangement links TRBV19 to TRBJ2-7, with TRBD2 as a possible D gene (5 bases). Trimming removed 4 bases from V and 2 bases from J, with 12 bases in between. The CDR3 totals 14 residues. The germline CDR1 and CDR2 sequences are LNHDA and SQIVND (reference sequence). The DNA for the CDR3 is TGTGCCAGTAGTAATCCCGGGGAAACCTACGAGCAGTACTTC. Its protein product is CASSNPGETYEQYF.

This chain connects TRBV30 to TRBJ1-1; unclear D gene. There are 10 residues in the CDR3. V gave up 5 bases and J gave up 9 bases, with 10 bases separating them. Germline lookup yields CDR1 GTSNPN and CDR2 SVGIG (reference sequence). Here the CDR3 DNA reads TGTGCCTGGGCAGGTTGGAAAGCTTTCTTT. This encodes CAWAGWKAFF. Together with reference TRBV30 and TRBJ1-1, the CDR3 gives the full variable domain: SQTIHQWPATLVQPVGSPLSLECTVEGTSNPNLYWYRQAAGRGLQLLFYSVGIGQISSEVPQNLSASRPQDRQFILSSKKLLLSDSGFYLCAWAGWKAFFGQGTRLTVV.

V is TRBV2 and J is TRBJ2-1; 8 bases line up with TRBD2. The J segment lost 8 bases and the V segment lost 4 bases, leaving 10 bases of the junction unmatched. Germline V gene sequence: CDR1 SNHLY, CDR2 FYNNEI. The CDR3 length is 15 residues. The CDR3 coding sequence is TGTGCCAGCAGTGTATCGCGGGGGGCTAGGGATGAGCAGTTCTTC. Translation: CASSVSRGARDEQFF.

The chain employs TRBV7-9 and TRBJ2-1; D unclear. Per germline, CDR1 SEHNR and CDR2 FQNEAQ (reference sequence). This CDR3 is built from 14 residues. Trimming left V 5 bases short and J 8 bases short, with 16 bases between. CDR3 sequence (DNA): TGTGCCAGCAGCCACAGCTGGGCACTGGATGAGCAGTTCTTC. Translated: CASSHSWALDEQFF.

The rearrangement joins TRBV9 to TRBJ1-2; 7 bases agree with TRBD1. This CDR3 contains 16 residues. Germline CDR1 and CDR2: SGDLS and YYNGEE. V trimming: 3 bases; J trimming: 3 bases; junction bases outside the gene matches: 11. Here the CDR3 reads CASSAAYRTGDYGYTF. The CDR3 region has the DNA TGTGCCAGCAGCGCCGCATACCGGACAGGCGACTATGGCTACACCTTC.

This clone occurred a few times. V is TRBV28 and J is TRBJ1-1; D is possibly TRBD1 (5 bases). V gave up 6 bases and J gave up 3 bases, with 11 bases separating them. The CDR3 spans 13 residues. CDR1 is MDHEN and CDR2 is SYDVKM in the germline V gene. The CDR3 here is CASRPTGHTEAFF. CDR3 DNA sequence: TGTGCCAGCAGACCCACAGGCCACACTGAAGCTTTCTTT.

The chain links TRBV7-3 to TRBJ2-1; D is possibly TRBD2 (6 bases). This CDR3 is 15 amino acids long. Germline V CDR1 and CDR2: SGHTA, FQGTGA. The V gene lost 2 bases and the J gene lost 4 bases, with 12 bases spanning the gap. The CDR3 spells CASSLGGFSYNEQFF. Here the CDR3 DNA reads TGTGCCAGCAGCTTAGGGGGGTTTTCGTACAATGAGCAGTTCTTC.

The chain combines TRBV7-2 with TRBJ1-1; 9 bases are a match to TRBD1. The CDR3 contains 18 residues. J gave up 3 bases and V 2 bases, and 13 bases lay outside the gene matches. The germline gives CDR1 SGHTA, CDR2 FQGNSA. CDR3 amino acids: CASSLSYAGQGYYTEAFF. DNA for the CDR3: TGTGCCAGCAGCTTATCTTACGCCGGACAGGGGTATTACACTGAAGCTTTCTTT.

This rearrangement joins TRBV12-3 or TRBV12-4 to TRBJ2-2; the D is unclear. V was cut by 6 bases and J by 3 bases, with 8 bases left in between. This CDR3 is 13 amino acids long. CDR3 protein: CASSSAYTGELFF. The CDR3 nucleotides are TGTGCCAGCAGCTCAGCGTACACCGGGGAGCTGTTTTTT.

V is TRBV5-1 and J is TRBJ1-1; D uncertain. Trimming took 6 bases from V and 6 from J, leaving 12 bases between them. Germline V gives CDR1 SGHRS, CDR2 YFSETQ. CDR3 length: 12 residues. The DNA of the CDR3 is TGCGCCAGCATGGTGCATGCGGCTGAAGCTTTCTTT. This gives the protein CASMVHAAEAFF. The entire variable domain, with the rest obtained from reference TRBV5-1 and TRBJ1-1, is as follows: KAGVTQTPRYLIKTRGQQVTLSCSPISGHRSVSWYQQTPGQGLQFLFEYFSETQRNKGNFPGRFSGRQFSNSRSEMNVSTLELGDSALYLCASMVHAAEAFFGQGTRLTVV.